This T cell receptor beta chain came from a study of OX40 agonist ivuxolimab in advanced cancers. Measured with immunoSEQ multiplex PCR; TCRdb has only the in-frame clones, and not every one. The repertoire holds about 63,000 clones, with 70% to 90% as singletons. The CDR3 is made up of 17 amino acids. V trimming: 7 bases; J trimming: 5 bases; junction bases outside the gene matches: 15. Germline CDR1 is MDHEN and CDR2 is SYDVKM. Sample: CD4+ or CD8+ T cells sorted from blood, taken in a trial of the OX40 agonist ivuxolimab. This TCR was sampled from an adult with an advanced solid tumor such as melanoma, head and neck, liver or kidney cancer. This rearrangement joins TRBV28 to TRBJ1-3; 9 bases match TRBD1. The CDR3 DNA is TGTGCCAGCAAGAAGACAGGGGGGACCTCTGGTAGAAACACCATATATTTT. Translation gives CASKKTGGTSGRNTIYF. Full variable domain (outside the CDR3, taken from reference TRBV28 and TRBJ1-3): DVKVTQSSRYLVKRTGEKVFLECVQDMDHENMFWYRQDPGLGLRLIYFSYDVKMKEKGDIPEGYSVSREKKERFSLILESASTNQTSMYLCASKKTGGTSGRNTIYFGEGSWLTVV.